A selection of T cell receptor beta chains follows, all from one sample in a study of OX40 agonist ivuxolimab in advanced cancers. The data were produced by immunoSEQ multiplex PCR, yet TCRdb's version contains in-frame clones alone and is incomplete. The table has tens of thousands of clones, approximately 84% seen once. The specimen comprised CD4+ or CD8+ T cells sorted from blood, sampled in a trial of the OX40 agonist ivuxolimab. The origin of the receptors is an adult with an advanced solid tumor such as melanoma, head and neck, liver or kidney cancer. CDR3s include the opening cysteine and the closing phenylalanine or tryptophan. Fields, in order: clone size, D gene, CDR3 length, V gene, J gene, CDR3 DNA, CDR3 protein. A D gene is named only where the DNA matches it firmly. For some rows the clone size is stated as once, few or many, or as a class when expanded; others skip it.

-,-,14,TRBV7-9,TRBJ1-1,TGTGCCAGCAGCTTAACCAGCTCGAACACTGAAGCTTTCTTT,CASSLTSSNTEAFF
once,-,17,TRBV9,TRBJ2-6,TGTGCCAGCAGCGTAGGTGGCACCCTCTCTGGGGCCAACGTCCTGACTTTC,CASSVGGTLSGANVLTF
-,-,13,TRBV15,TRBJ1-3,TGTGCCACCAGCAGAGATGGCGGGGACACCATATATTTT,CATSRDGGDTIYF
-,-,15,TRBV18,TRBJ2-6,TGTGCCAGCTCACCTCAAGGGTCTGGGGCCAACGTCCTGACTTTC,CASSPQGSGANVLTF
-,-,13,TRBV2,TRBJ2-5,TGTGCCAGCAGAGGGACGTTGGGGGAGACCCAGTACTTC,CASRGTLGETQYF
-,-,14,TRBV27,TRBJ2-2,TGTGCCAGCAGGCCGGGCCCGAACACCGGGGAGCTGTTTTTT,CASRPGPNTGELFF
-,TRBD2,16,TRBV18,TRBJ2-2,TGTGCCAGCTCACCAGCCCTAGCGGGGAACACCGGGGAGCTGTTTTTT,CASSPALAGNTGELFF
-,TRBD1,15,TRBV7-2,TRBJ1-1,TGTGCCAGCAGCTTCCTCATACAGGGGGGCACTGAAGCTTTCTTT,CASSFLIQGGTEAFF
-,-,15,TRBV4-3,TRBJ2-5,TGCGCCAGCAGCCAAGATGGCAGGACCCAAGAGACCCAGTACTTC,CASSQDGRTQETQYF
once,-,14,TRBV10-3,TRBJ1-2,TGTGCCATCAGCCCGAGAGGGGTCGGTCAAGGCTACACCTTC,CAISPRGVGQGYTF
-,-,14,TRBV2,TRBJ1-5,TGTGCCAGCAGTGGAGTTGGCGGCAATCAGCCCCAGCATTTT,CASSGVGGNQPQHF
-,TRBD2,18,TRBV7-2,TRBJ2-1,TGTGCCAGCACCCCGGGATTGGAGCGGGGGAGCTCCTACAATGAGCAGTTCTTC,CASTPGLERGSSYNEQFF
few,-,14,TRBV2,TRBJ1-5,TGTGCCAGCAGAGCAGGGATCGGCAATCAGCCCCAGCATTTT,CASRAGIGNQPQHF
-,-,14,TRBV4-3,TRBJ2-5,TGCGCCAGCAGCCAAGGCGGGGCCCAAGAGACCCAGTACTTC,CASSQGGAQETQYF
-,TRBD1,17,TRBV27,TRBJ1-5,TGTGCCAGCAGGAGGGGACAGGGGGCGGCGGAGAATCAGCCCCAGCATTTT,CASRRGQGAAENQPQHF
few,-,14,TRBV2,TRBJ1-5,TGTGCCAGCAGTAACCGGGACACCTATCAGCCCCAGCATTTT,CASSNRDTYQPQHF
-,-,15,TRBV10-3,TRBJ1-6,TGTGCCATCAGTGAGTCCTCGGCACCGACTTCACCCCTCCACTTT,CAISESSAPTSPLHF
-,-,14,TRBV6-5,TRBJ2-3,TGTGCCAGCAGGGGGATCTTGAGCACAGATACGCAGTATTTT,CASRGILSTDTQYF
-,-,12,TRBV12-5,TRBJ2-5,TGTGCTAGTGCCCGTGAGGGGGGGACCCAGTACTTC,CASAREGGTQYF
-,TRBD1,17,TRBV28,TRBJ2-6,TGTGCCAGCAGCTCGGGACAGGGGGCGTCTGGGGCCAACGTCCTGACTTTC,CASSSGQGASGANVLTF
-,-,14,TRBV7-3,TRBJ1-6,TGTGCCAGCATCCCGGCCGGAGATAATTCACCCCTCCACTTT,CASIPAGDNSPLHF
-,-,14,TRBV7-2,TRBJ2-5,TGTGCCAGCAGCTTCGGCCAGATCCAAGAGACCCAGTACTTC,CASSFGQIQETQYF
few,-,14,TRBV28,TRBJ1-5,TGTGCCAGCAGTTTGTCCAAGCGCAATCAGCCCCAGCATTTT,CASSLSKRNQPQHF
-,-,16,TRBV7-6,TRBJ2-2,TGTGCCAGCAGCTTAGTTCAAGCGGCGAACACCGGGGAGCTGTTTTTT,CASSLVQAANTGELFF
-,TRBD1,15,TRBV18,TRBJ2-1,TGTGCCAGCTCGCCACCCCCCGGGACAGGGGTTGAGCAGTTCTTC,CASSPPPGTGVEQFF
-,-,12,TRBV7-2,TRBJ2-5,TGTGCCAGCAGCCCCTTCGAAGAGACCCAGTACTTC,CASSPFEETQYF